Detailed here is one TCR beta chain. Its antigen is not known. The data are from a study of long-term antiretroviral therapy in people with HIV. Study-level results: Therapy changes, viral resistance and ART adherence were not documented in the available data. Within the repertoire, clones expanded before ART were dominant at all time points.

Version v3.0 of the immunoSEQ assay was performed at survey level. The repertoire was sequenced with immunoSEQ multiplex PCR; TCRdb's copy has only in-frame clones and lacks some. This table has 20,000 to 25,000 clones, 88% appearing once. This TCR was recovered from a man aged 55 to 70 with HIV. The sequenced sample was unsorted PBMCs, obtained 2.3 years after starting antiretroviral therapy.

CDR3 bases: TGTGCCAGCAGTGAATCATCGGCTGGAAACACCATATATTTT. Translation gives CASSESSAGNTIYF. The chain employs TRBV25-1 and TRBJ1-3; D is unresolved. V was shortened by 1 base and J by 2 bases, with 6 bases between the two germline ends. The CDR3 consists of 14 residues. Germline assignment: CDR1 MGHDK and CDR2 SYGVNS.